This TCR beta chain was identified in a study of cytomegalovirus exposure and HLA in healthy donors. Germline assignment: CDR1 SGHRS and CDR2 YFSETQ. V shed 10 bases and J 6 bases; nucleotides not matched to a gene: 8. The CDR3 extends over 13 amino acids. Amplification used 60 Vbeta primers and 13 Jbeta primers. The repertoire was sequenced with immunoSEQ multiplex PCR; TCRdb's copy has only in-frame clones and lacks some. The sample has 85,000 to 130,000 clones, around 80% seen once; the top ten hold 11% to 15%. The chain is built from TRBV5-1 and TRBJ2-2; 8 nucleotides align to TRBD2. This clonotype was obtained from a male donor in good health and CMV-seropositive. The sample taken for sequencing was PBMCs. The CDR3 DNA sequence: TGCGCCGGCCGACTAGCGATCCCCGGGGAGCTGTTTTTT. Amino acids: CAGRLAIPGELFF.